Reported below is one T cell receptor (beta chain). This sample stems from a study of blood T cell repertoires in COVID-19. For the study at large: The United States, Italy and Spain were the sources of the acute and convalescent COVID-19 samples. PBMCs, B-cell-depleted T cells, or T cells were the source of the cDNA or gDNA that made up the material.

In the original processing: Using reference gene primer amplification, nucleated cell counts were estimated. Sequencing used immunoSEQ multiplex PCR; TCRdb keeps in-frame clones, though not all of them. Clonal size and the V and J genes are those of that table, whereas D and trimming came from the DNA. In the table there are about 310,000 clones, about nine tenths of which are singletons. J gave up 1 base and V 4 bases, and 3 bases lay outside the gene matches. This CDR3 has 15 residues. Germline assignment: CDR1 MNHEY and CDR2 SMNVEV (reference sequence). Specimen: peripheral blood. V is TRBV27 and J is TRBJ2-5, with TRBD2 matching 10 bases. The TCR was taken from a man in his fifties with active or convalescent COVID-19. The CDR3 is CASSSGTSAQETQYF. The CDR3 DNA follows: TGTGCCAGCAGTTCCGGGACTAGCGCCCAAGAGACCCAGTACTTC.